This note documents a single TCR beta chain sequence. Sequencing used immunoSEQ v3. Repertoires were generated with immunoSEQ multiplex PCR, while TCRdb's copy carries only in-frame clones and drops some. The sample records roughly 60,000 clones, about 70% being singletons. V shed 1 base and J shed 4 bases, with 8 bases lying between them. There are 15 residues in the CDR3. Germline V gives CDR1 SGHAT, CDR2 FQDESV (reference sequence). This sample stems from a study of TIL therapy for anti-PD-1-resistant metastatic lung cancer. This sample's time point: pre-treatment sample, taken before nivolumab and TIL therapy.

V usage is TRBV11-1 and J usage is TRBJ2-6; D gene uncertain. The sequence was collected from a person aged 30 to 80 with non-small cell lung cancer. The specimen comprised blood, sampled at baseline. CDR3 DNA sequence: TGTGCCAGCAGCTTAGAGGCCCGAGGGGCCAACGTCCTGACTTTC. Protein sequence: CASSLEARGANVLTF.